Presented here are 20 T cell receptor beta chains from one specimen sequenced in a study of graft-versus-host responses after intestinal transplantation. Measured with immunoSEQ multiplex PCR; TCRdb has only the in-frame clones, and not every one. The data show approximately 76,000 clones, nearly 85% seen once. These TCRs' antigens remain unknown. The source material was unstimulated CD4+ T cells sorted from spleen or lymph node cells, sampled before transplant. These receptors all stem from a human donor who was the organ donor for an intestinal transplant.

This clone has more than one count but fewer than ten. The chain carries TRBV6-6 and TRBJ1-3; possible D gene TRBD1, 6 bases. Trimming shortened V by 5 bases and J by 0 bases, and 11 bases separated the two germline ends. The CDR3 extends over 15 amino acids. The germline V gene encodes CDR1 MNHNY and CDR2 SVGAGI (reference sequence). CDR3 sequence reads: CASSPGQVSGNTIYF. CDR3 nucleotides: TGTGCCAGCAGTCCGGGACAAGTCTCTGGAAACACCATATATTTT.

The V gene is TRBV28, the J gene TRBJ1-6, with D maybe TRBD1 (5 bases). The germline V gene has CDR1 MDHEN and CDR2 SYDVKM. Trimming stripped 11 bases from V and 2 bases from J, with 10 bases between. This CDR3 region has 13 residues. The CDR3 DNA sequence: TGTGCCCATCGGGGGACCTATAATTCACCCCTCCACTTT. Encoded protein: CAHRGTYNSPLHF.

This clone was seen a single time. CDR3 DNA: TGTGCCAGCAGCTTGACAGGGGTTAATTCACCCCTCCACTTT. Its translation is CASSLTGVNSPLHF. The chain carries TRBV5-6 and TRBJ1-6, with 7 bases lining up with TRBD1. J gave up 6 bases and V 1 base, and 1 base lay outside the gene matches. The V gene's germline CDR1 is SGHDT and CDR2 YYEEEE. CDR3 size: 14 residues.

The CDR3 region is CASSVLASGAPSPGTDTQYF. CDR3 coding DNA: TGTGCCAGCAGTGTCTTGGCTAGCGGGGCACCGTCTCCTGGGACAGATACGCAGTATTTT. The chain links TRBV2 to TRBJ2-3, with TRBD2 matching 9 bases. Germline lookup yields CDR1 SNHLY and CDR2 FYNNEI. The CDR3 totals 20 residues. Trimming removed 4 bases from V and 3 bases from J; junction bases left unmatched: 20.

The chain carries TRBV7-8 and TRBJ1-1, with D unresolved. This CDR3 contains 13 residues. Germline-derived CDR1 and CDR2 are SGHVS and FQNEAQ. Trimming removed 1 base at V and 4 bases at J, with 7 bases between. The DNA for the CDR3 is TGTGCCAGCAGCTTAGGTCCACTCACTGAAGCTTTCTTT. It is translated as CASSLGPLTEAFF.

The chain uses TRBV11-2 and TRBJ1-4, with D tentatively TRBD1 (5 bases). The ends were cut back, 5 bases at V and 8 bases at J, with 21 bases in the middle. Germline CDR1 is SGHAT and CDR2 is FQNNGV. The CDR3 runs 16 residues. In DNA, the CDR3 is TGTGCCAGCAGCCGGGCGGGGTCAGGGCTAGGAGAAAAACTGTTTTTT. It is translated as CASSRAGSGLGEKLFF.

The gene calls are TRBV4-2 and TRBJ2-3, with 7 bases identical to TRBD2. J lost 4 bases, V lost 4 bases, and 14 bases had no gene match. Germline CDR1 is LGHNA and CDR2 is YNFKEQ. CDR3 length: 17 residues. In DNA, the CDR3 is TGTGCCAGCAGCCGTACAGCGGGGCCCCAGGGCGCAGATACGCAGTATTTT. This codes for CASSRTAGPQGADTQYF.

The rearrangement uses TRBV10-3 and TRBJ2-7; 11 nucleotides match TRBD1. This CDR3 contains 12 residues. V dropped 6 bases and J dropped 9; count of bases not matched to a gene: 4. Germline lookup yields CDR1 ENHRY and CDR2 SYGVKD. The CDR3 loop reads CAIRGTGGAQYV. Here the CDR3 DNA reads TGTGCCATCAGGGGGACAGGGGGTGCGCAGTACGTC.

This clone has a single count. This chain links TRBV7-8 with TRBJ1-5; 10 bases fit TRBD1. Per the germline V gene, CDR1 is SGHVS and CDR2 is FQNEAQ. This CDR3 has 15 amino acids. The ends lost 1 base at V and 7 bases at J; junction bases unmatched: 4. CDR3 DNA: TGTGCCAGCAGCTTAGACGGACAGGGGGGGCAGCCCCAGCATTTT. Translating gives CASSLDGQGGQPQHF.

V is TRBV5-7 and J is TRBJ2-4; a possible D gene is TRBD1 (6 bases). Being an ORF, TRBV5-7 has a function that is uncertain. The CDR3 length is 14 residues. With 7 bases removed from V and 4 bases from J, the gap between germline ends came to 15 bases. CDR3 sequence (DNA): TGTGCCAGCCGAAAGGGGGACATGAAAAACATTCAGTACTTC. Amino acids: CASRKGDMKNIQYF.

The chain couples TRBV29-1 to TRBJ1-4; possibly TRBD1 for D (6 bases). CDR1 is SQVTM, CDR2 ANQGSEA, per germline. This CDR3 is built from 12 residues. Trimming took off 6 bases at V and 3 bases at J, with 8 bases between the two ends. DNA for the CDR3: TGCAGCGTGGGGGCAGCTAATGAAAAACTGTTTTTT. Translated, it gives CSVGAANEKLFF.

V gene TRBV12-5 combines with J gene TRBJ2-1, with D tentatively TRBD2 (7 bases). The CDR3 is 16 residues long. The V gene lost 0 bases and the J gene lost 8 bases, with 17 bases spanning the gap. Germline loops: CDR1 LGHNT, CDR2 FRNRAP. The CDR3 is CASGLVRGREGDEQFF. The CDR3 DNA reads TGTGCTAGTGGTTTGGTACGGGGCAGGGAGGGGGATGAGCAGTTCTTC.

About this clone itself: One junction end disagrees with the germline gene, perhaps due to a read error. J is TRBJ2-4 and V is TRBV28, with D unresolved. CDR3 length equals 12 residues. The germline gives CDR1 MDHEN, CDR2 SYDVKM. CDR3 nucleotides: TGTGCCAGCAAAACAGCCAAAAAGCCGCAAGGCTTC. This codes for CASKTAKKPQGF.

The CDR3 DNA is TGTGCCAGCAGAATAGGAGGAGTTGGTAGCTCTGGAAACACCATATATTTT. The encoded protein is CASRIGGVGSSGNTIYF. V gene TRBV2 combines with J gene TRBJ1-3; no firm D call. V lost 6 bases to trimming and J lost 0 bases, with 18 bases between them. The CDR3 consists of 17 residues. The V gene's germline CDR1 is SNHLY and CDR2 FYNNEI. The full variable domain, completed using reference TRBV2 and TRBJ1-3, is EPEVTQTPSHQVTQMGQEVILRCVPISNHLYFYWYRQILGQKVEFLVSFYNNEISEKSEIFDDQFSVERPDGSNFTLKIRSTKLEDSAMYFCASRIGGVGSSGNTIYFGEGSWLTVV.

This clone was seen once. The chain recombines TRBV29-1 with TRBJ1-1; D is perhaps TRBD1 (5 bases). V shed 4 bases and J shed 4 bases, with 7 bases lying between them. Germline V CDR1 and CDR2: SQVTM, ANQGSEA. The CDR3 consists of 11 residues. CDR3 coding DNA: TGCAGCGTTGCCAGGGTCACTGAAGCTTTCTTT. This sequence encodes CSVARVTEAFF.

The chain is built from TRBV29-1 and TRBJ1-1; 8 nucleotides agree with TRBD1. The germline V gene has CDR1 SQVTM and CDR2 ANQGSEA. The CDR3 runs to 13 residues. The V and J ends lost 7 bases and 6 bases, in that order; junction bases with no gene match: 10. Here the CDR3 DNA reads TGCAGCGCTGACAGGGGAGGGGGGGCTGAAGCTTTCTTT. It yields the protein CSADRGGGAEAFF. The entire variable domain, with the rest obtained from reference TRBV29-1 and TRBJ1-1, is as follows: SAVISQKPSRDICQRGTSLTIQCQVDSQVTMMFWYRQQPGQSLTLIATANQGSEATYESGFVIDKFPISRPNLTFSTLTVSNMSPEDSSIYLCSADRGGGAEAFFGQGTRLTVV.

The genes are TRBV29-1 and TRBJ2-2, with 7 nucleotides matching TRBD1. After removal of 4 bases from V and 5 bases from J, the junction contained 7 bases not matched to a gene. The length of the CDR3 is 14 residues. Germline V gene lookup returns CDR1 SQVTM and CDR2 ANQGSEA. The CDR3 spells CSVGARGLTGELFF. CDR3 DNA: TGCAGCGTTGGTGCCAGGGGGTTGACCGGGGAGCTGTTTTTT.

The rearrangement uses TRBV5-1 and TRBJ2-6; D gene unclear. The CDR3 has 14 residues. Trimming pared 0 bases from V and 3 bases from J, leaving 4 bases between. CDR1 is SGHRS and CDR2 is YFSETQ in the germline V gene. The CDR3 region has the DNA TGCGCCAGCAGCTTGGGAGTTGGGGCCAACGTCCTGACTTTC. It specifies CASSLGVGANVLTF.

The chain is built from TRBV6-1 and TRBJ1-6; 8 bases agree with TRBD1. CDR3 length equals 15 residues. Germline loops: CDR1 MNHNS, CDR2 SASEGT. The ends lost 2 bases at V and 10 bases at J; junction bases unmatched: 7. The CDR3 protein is CASSEYEQGGSPLHF. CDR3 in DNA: TGTGCCAGCAGTGAATACGAACAGGGGGGATCACCCCTCCACTTT.

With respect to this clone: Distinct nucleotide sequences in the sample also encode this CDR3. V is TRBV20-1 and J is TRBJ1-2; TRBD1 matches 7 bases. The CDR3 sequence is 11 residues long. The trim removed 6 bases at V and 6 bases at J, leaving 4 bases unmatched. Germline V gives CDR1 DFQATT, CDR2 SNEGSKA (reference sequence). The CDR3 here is CSANRGDGYTF. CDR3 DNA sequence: TGCAGTGCCAACAGGGGAGATGGCTACACCTTC.